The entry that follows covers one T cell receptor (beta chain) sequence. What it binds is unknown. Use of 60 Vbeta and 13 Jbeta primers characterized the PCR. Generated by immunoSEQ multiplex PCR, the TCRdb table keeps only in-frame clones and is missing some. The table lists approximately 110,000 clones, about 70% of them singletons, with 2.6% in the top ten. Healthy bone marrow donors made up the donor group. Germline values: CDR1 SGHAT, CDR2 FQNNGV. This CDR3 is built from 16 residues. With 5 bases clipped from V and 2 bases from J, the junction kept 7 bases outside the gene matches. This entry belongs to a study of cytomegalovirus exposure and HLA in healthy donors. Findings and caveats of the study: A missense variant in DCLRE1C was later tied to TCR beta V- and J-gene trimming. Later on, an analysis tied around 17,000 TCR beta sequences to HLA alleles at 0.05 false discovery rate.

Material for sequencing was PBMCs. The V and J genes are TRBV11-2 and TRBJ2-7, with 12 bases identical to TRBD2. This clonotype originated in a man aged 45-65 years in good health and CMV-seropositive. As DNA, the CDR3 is TGTGCCAGCAGCCCTCGACTAGCGGGAGACACCTACGAGCAGTACTTC. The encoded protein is CASSPRLAGDTYEQYF.